The 4 T cell receptor beta chains listed next were all sequenced from one sample in a study of identical twins. TCRdb fed the 5' RACE reads into MiXCR, producing one record per CDR3 protein. The table lists fewer than 350,000 distinct CDR3 sequences, under 9% of them singletons. These data also formed part of another study, on yellow fever vaccine responses in identical twins.

Sample: memory (CD45RO+) T cells sorted from blood. These receptors were taken from a woman aged 18-30 years in good health.

This clonotype was detected ten times or more. The V call is TRBV3-1, the J call TRBJ1-1, with D maybe TRBD1 (6 bases). From germline, CDR1 is LGHDT and CDR2 YNNKEL (reference sequence). V was trimmed by 3 bases and J by 7 bases, leaving 6 bases between them. This CDR3 region has 11 residues. DNA of the CDR3: TGTGCCAGCAGCCAGGACAGTGAAGCTTTCTTT. It yields the protein CASSQDSEAFF.

This clonotype has ten or more counts. The V gene is TRBV29-1, the J gene TRBJ1-2, with D perhaps TRBD1 (6 bases). V was clipped by 5 bases and J by 5 bases, with 12 bases between them. Germline values: CDR1 SQVTM, CDR2 ANQGSEA. The length of the CDR3 is 12 residues. The CDR3 nucleotides are TGCAGCGTTACGGGACAACTATATGGCTACACCTTC. Translating gives CSVTGQLYGYTF.

This clonotype has ten or more counts. The CDR3 nucleotides are TGTGCCACCAGCAGAGCCGCGGAGACCGGGGAGCTGTTTTTT. Translation: CATSRAAETGELFF. The chain combines TRBV15 with TRBJ2-2, with no clear D. V was clipped by 1 base and J by 5 bases, with 8 bases between them. Looked up from germline, CDR1 is LNHNV and CDR2 is YYDKDF (reference sequence). The CDR3 has 14 amino acids. Full variable domain (rest looked up from reference TRBV15 and TRBJ2-2): DAMVIQNPRYQVTQFGKPVTLSCSQTLNHNVMYWYQQKSSQAPKLLFHYYDKDFNNEADTPDNFQSRRPNTSFCFLDIRSPGLGDTAMYLCATSRAAETGELFFGEGSRLTVL.

V usage is TRBV7-9 and J usage is TRBJ1-3, with D perhaps TRBD1 (5 bases). CDR3 length equals 15 residues. V lost 5 bases, J lost 1 base, and 12 bases lay in between. Per the germline V gene, CDR1 is SEHNR and CDR2 is FQNEAQ (reference sequence). The DNA for the CDR3 is TGTGCCAGCAGCCCAACGCGGGGGTCTGGAAACACCATATATTTT. Its protein is CASSPTRGSGNTIYF.